Following are 2 T cell receptor beta chains from one sample sequenced in a study of T cells in Graves' hyperthyroidism and ophthalmopathy. The investigators amplified TCR beta CDR3 regions from RNA transcripts. An initial round of RT-PCR targeting the TCR CDR3 relied on the HTBI primer set. MiXCR, run by TCRdb on the multiplex PCR reads, gives a single entry per CDR3 protein. The table records 130,000 to 150,000 distinct CDR3 sequences, over 20% of them present only once. The specimen was blood. These receptors were collected from a woman aged 45-60 years with Graves' hyperthyroidism that later progressed to Graves' ophthalmopathy.

V gene TRBV5-1 combines with J gene TRBJ2-1, with D possibly being TRBD1 or TRBD2 (6 bases each). V lost 1 base and J lost 0, with 14 bases in between. The CDR3 totals 17 residues. Germline CDR1 reads SGHRS; CDR2 reads YFSETQ. CDR3 loop: CASSLRGTGSSYNEQFF. The DNA for the CDR3 is TGCGCCAGCAGCTTGAGGGGGACTGGAAGCTCCTACAATGAGCAGTTCTTC.

This clonotype was counted many times. This chain links TRBV24-1 with TRBJ2-1; TRBD2 matches at 12 bases. CDR1 is KGHDR, CDR2 SFDVKD, per germline. The CDR3 length is 16 residues. Trimming took 3 bases from V and 3 from J; bases not matched to a gene: 2. The CDR3 spells CATSDRTSGNYNEQFF. CDR3 bases: TGTGCCACCAGTGATCGGACTAGCGGGAACTACAATGAGCAGTTCTTC.